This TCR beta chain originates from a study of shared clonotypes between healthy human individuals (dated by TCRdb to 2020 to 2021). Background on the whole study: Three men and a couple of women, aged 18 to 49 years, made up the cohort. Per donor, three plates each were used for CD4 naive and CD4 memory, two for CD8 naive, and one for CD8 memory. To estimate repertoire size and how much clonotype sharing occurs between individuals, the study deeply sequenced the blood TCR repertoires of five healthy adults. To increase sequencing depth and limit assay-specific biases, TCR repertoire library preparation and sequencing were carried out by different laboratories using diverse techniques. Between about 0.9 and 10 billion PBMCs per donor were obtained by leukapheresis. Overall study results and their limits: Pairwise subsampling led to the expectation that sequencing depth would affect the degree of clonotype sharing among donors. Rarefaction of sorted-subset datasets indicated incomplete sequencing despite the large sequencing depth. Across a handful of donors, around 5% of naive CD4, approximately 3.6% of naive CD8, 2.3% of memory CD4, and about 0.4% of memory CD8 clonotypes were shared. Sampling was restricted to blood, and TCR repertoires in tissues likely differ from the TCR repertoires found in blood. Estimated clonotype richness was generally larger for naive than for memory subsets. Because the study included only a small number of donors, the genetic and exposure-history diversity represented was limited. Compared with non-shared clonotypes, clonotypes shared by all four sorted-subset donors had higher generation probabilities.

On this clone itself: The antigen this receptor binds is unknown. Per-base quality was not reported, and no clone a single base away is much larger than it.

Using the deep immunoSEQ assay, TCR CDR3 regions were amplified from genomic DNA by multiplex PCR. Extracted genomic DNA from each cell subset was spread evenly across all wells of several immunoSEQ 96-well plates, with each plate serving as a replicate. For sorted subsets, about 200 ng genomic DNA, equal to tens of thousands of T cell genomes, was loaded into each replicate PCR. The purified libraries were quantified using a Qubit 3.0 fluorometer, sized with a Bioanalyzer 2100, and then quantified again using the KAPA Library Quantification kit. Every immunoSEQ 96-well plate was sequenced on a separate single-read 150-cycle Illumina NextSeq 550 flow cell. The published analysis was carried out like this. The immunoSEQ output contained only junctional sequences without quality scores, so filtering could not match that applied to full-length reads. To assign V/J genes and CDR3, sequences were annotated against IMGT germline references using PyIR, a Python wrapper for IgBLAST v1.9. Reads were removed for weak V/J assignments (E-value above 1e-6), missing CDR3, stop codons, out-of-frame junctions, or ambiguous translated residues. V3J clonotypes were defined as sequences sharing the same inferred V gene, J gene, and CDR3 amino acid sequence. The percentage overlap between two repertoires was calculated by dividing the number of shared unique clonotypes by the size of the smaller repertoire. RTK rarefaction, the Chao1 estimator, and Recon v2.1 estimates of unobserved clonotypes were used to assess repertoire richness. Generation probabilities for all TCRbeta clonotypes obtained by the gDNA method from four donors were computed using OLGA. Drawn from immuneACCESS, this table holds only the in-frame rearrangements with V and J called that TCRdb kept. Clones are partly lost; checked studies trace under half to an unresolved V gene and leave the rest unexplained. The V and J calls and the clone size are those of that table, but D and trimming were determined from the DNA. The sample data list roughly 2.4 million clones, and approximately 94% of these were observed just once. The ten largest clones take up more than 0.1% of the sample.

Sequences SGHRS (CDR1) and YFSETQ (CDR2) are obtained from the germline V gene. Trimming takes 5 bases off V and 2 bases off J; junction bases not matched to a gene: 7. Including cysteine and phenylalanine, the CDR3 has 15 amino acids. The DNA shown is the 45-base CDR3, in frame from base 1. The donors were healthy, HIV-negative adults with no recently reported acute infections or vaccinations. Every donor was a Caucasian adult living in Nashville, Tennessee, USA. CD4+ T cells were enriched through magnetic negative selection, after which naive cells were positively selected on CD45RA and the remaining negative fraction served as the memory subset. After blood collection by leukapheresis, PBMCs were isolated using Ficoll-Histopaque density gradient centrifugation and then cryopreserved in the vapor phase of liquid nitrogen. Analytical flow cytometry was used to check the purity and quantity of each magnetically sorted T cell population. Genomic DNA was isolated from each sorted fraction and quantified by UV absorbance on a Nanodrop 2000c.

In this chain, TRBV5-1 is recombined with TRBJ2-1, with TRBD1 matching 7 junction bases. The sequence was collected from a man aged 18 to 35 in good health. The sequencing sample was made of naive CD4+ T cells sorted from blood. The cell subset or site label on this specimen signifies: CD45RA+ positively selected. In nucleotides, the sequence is TGCGCCAGCAGTTTGCCGACAGGGACCTACAATGAGCAGTTCTTC. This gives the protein CASSLPTGTYNEQFF.